Given below is one T cell receptor beta chain in context. Its target is unknown. Method: immunoSEQ multiplex PCR; TCRdb's copy keeps in-frame clones and lacks some. Among 110,000 to 150,000 clones listed, 93% were seen once. V lost 4 bases, J lost 7 bases, and 8 bases lay in between. Germline V lookup: CDR1 KGHSH, CDR2 LQKENI. This CDR3 has 13 residues. This sample stems from a study of T cell responses to AZD1222 COVID-19 vaccine. Study conclusions and caveats: Donors were largely white British and mainly female; clonal diversity was possibly underestimated. Without day 14 samples, only post-peak T cell repertoires were studied. Spike-specific TCRs gained breadth and depth after people received two AZD1222 doses. Of the AZD1222 recipients, only 5 to 7 were seropositive at baseline.

The sequenced sample was peripheral blood, obtained on day 0 of AZD1222 vaccination. This TCR was recovered from an adult in good health. The V gene is TRBV18, the J gene TRBJ1-6; D is unresolved. The CDR3 nucleotides are TGTGCCAGCTCACGGGAGTCGAATTCACCCCTCCACTTT. Amino acid sequence: CASSRESNSPLHF.